This T cell receptor beta chain was sequenced for a study of beta chain features in type 1 diabetes. Reverse transcription of all isolated RNA meant that expressed TCRB transcripts were sequenced. Method: immunoSEQ multiplex PCR; TCRdb's copy keeps in-frame clones and lacks some. The data contain over 300,000 clones, 8% of them singletons. Germline V gene sequence: CDR1 KGHSH, CDR2 LQKENI. The CDR3 runs to 13 residues. The receptor's source is a woman under 30 in good health. Sequencing used central memory CD4+ T cells from blood. This chain uses TRBV18 with TRBJ2-5, with TRBD2 as a possible D gene (7 bases). Near its end, the DNA agrees better with TRBJ2-7, so the J call may be wrong. Here the CDR3 reads CASSPRGGYEQYF. The CDR3 region has the DNA TGTGCCAGCTCACCAAGGGGGGGCTACGAGCAGTACTTC.